The subject of this entry is one TCR beta chain. Profiling relied on immunoSEQ multiplex PCR, and the TCRdb table lists in-frame clones only, not all of them. The sample includes just over 60,000 clones, more than 65% of them seen just once. The germline V gene has CDR1 KGHSH and CDR2 LQKENI. Trimming took 5 bases from V and 7 from J; bases not matched to a gene: 7. The CDR3 runs 14 residues. This sample was included in a study of blood T cell repertoires in COVID-19. Looking at the study overall: The analysed material was cDNA or gDNA that came from T cells, B-cell-depleted T cells, or PBMCs.

The sample was peripheral blood. The V and J genes are TRBV18 and TRBJ2-1; 8 positions match TRBD2. The source is a woman of 80 years or more with active or convalescent COVID-19. This chain's CDR3 is CASSRAGTRNEQFF. The CDR3 bases are TGTGCCAGCTCAAGAGCCGGGACTAGAAATGAGCAGTTCTTC.